Listed below are T cell receptor beta chains from one sample, sequenced in a study of Ad26.COV2.S vaccination and SARS-CoV-2 variants. Method: immunoSEQ multiplex PCR; TCRdb's copy keeps in-frame clones and lacks some. The sample includes 300,000 to 350,000 clones, roughly 88% of them seen just once. The sequenced sample was peripheral blood, obtained in a trial of Ad26.COV2.S vaccine versus placebo. These receptors originate from a person aged 18-60 years who received the Ad26.COV2.S COVID-19 vaccine or a placebo. The CDR3 runs from the conserved cysteine through the conserved F or W. D genes are given only for firm matches. Only part of the rows carry a size: once, few, many, or a class if the clone is expanded.

NA,NA,TRBV7-2,TRBJ1-1,CASSFSRDTEAFF,TGTGCCAGCAGCTTTTCAAGGGACACTGAAGCTTTCTTT
NA,NA,TRBV7-6,TRBJ2-1,CASSPNQWLGMTYNEQFF,TGTGCCAGCAGCCCCAACCAATGGCTAGGGATGACCTACAATGAGCAGTTCTTC
NA,NA,TRBV12-5,TRBJ1-2,CASGLDRGRYTF,TGTGCTAGTGGTTTGGATCGGGGGCGCTACACCTTC
NA,NA,TRBV4-1,TRBJ2-3,CASSQVLSTDTQYF,TGCGCCAGCAGCCAGGTTCTCAGCACAGATACGCAGTATTTT
NA,TRBD1,TRBV4-3,TRBJ1-6,CASTGSAGGNNSPLHF,TGCGCCAGCACTGGGAGTGCAGGGGGCAATAATTCACCCCTCCACTTT
NA,NA,TRBV12-3/TRBV12-4,TRBJ2-2,CASGRGSAGELFF,TGTGCCAGCGGTCGGGGGTCGGCCGGGGAGCTGTTTTTT
NA,NA,TRBV10-3,TRBJ2-1,CVTEDGVSNEQFF,TGTGTTACGGAAGACGGGGTGTCCAATGAGCAGTTCTTC
NA,NA,TRBV29-1,TRBJ2-1,CSAPSHNEQFF,TGCAGCGCCCCCTCACACAATGAGCAGTTCTTC
NA,NA,TRBV7-6,TRBJ2-3,CASSLRTASTDTQYF,TGTGCCAGCAGCTTACGCACGGCCAGCACAGATACGCAGTATTTT
NA,TRBD1,TRBV9,TRBJ1-5,CASGEGGPAEQPQHF,TGTGCCAGCGGAGAAGGGGGCCCGGCGGAGCAGCCCCAGCATTTT
once,TRBD2,TRBV27,TRBJ2-6,CASRAGVYLSGANVLTF,TGTGCCAGCAGAGCGGGGGTGTATTTATCTGGGGCCAACGTCCTGACTTTC
NA,TRBD1,TRBV7-9,TRBJ2-2,CALPPDRAGELFF,TGTGCTTTACCCCCCGACAGGGCCGGGGAGCTGTTTTTT
NA,TRBD1,TRBV5-6,TRBJ1-1,CASSVDRDLTEAFF,TGTGCCAGCAGCGTGGACAGGGACCTGACTGAAGCTTTCTTT
once,NA,TRBV7-9,TRBJ1-4,CASSLGTYLEEKLFF,TGTGCCAGCAGCTTGGGGACCTACCTTGAGGAAAAACTGTTTTTT
NA,NA,TRBV7-2,TRBJ2-3,CASSLVGLGTDTQYF,TGTGCCAGCAGCTTAGTCGGACTTGGCACAGATACGCAGTATTTT
NA,TRBD1,TRBV6-2/TRBV6-3,TRBJ1-2,CASSYGSRGQRSNYGYTF,TGTGCCAGCAGTTACGGAAGTAGGGGACAGCGATCTAACTATGGCTACACCTTC
NA,NA,TRBV18,TRBJ1-3,CASSTLSGGTGNTIYF,TGTGCCAGCTCAACCCTATCCGGGGGGACTGGAAACACCATATATTTT
NA,NA,TRBV4-1,TRBJ1-1,CASSQDRYDVWAFF,TGCGCCAGCAGCCAAGACAGGTATGACGTTTGGGCTTTCTTT
NA,NA,TRBV4-3,TRBJ1-1,CASSQGDSRVNTEAFF,TGCGCCAGCAGCCAAGGTGATTCGCGGGTTAACACTGAAGCTTTCTTT
NA,TRBD2,TRBV28,TRBJ2-5,CASRPDRLGTKYHQYF,TGTGCCAGCAGACCGGATCGTTTGGGGACTAAGTACCACCAGTACTTC
NA,TRBD2,TRBV7-6,TRBJ2-1,CASSLALGGGNEQFF,TGTGCCAGCAGCTTAGCGCTGGGCGGGGGCAATGAGCAGTTCTTC
NA,NA,TRBV6-5,TRBJ2-1,CASSFGLEQFF,TGTGCCAGCAGTTTTGGACTTGAGCAGTTCTTC
once,NA,TRBV18,TRBJ1-5,CASSPVDSNQPQHF,TGTGCCAGCTCACCAGTAGACAGCAATCAGCCCCAGCATTTT
NA,NA,TRBV3-1/TRBV3-2,TRBJ2-7,CASSRLKRGEQYF,TGTGCCAGCAGCCGTCTTAAGAGGGGGGAGCAGTACTTC
NA,NA,TRBV7-9,TRBJ1-3,CASTNNDRNSGNTIYF,TGTGCCAGCACGAATAACGACCGAAACTCTGGAAACACCATATATTTT
NA,NA,TRBV7-2,TRBJ2-5,CASSSPPGAETQYF,TGTGCCAGCAGCTCCCCACCCGGCGCGGAGACCCAGTACTTC
NA,NA,TRBV29-1,TRBJ1-2,CSIRVDRLGGYTF,TGCAGCATCCGGGTCGACAGGCTAGGGGGCTACACCTTC
NA,TRBD2,TRBV27,TRBJ2-1,CASSEAPSGGYNEQFF,TGTGCCAGCAGTGAGGCCCCTAGCGGGGGGTACAATGAGCAGTTCTTC
NA,TRBD1,TRBV4-3,TRBJ2-3,CASSRGLWTGTTDTQYF,TGCGCCAGCAGTAGGGGCTTATGGACAGGGACCACAGATACGCAGTATTTT
NA,NA,TRBV27,TRBJ1-1,CASSPIGAIEAFF,TGTGCCAGCAGTCCTATAGGTGCTATTGAAGCTTTCTTT
NA,TRBD2,TRBV2,TRBJ2-2,CASSALGILAGRNTGELFF,TGTGCCAGCAGTGCATTAGGAATACTAGCGGGACGGAACACCGGGGAGCTGTTTTTT
NA,NA,TRBV11-2,TRBJ1-2,CASSFGGRGGYTF,TGTGCCAGCAGCTTCGGTGGTCGAGGCGGCTACACCTTC
NA,NA,TRBV29-1,TRBJ1-1,CSVWTDMNTEAFF,TGCAGCGTTTGGACCGATATGAACACTGAAGCTTTCTTT
once,TRBD1,TRBV4-3,TRBJ1-2,CASSPLAGGLHYGYTF,TGCGCCAGCAGCCCTCTGGCAGGGGGGCTTCACTATGGCTACACCTTC
NA,TRBD1,TRBV7-9,TRBJ1-1,CASSLATGVNTEAFF,TGTGCCAGCAGCTTAGCCACAGGGGTGAACACTGAAGCTTTCTTT
NA,TRBD2,TRBV7-9,TRBJ2-3,CASSLGFSGGTDTQYF,TGTGCCAGCAGCTTAGGGTTTAGCGGGGGGACAGATACGCAGTATTTT
NA,TRBD2,TRBV6-4,TRBJ2-2,CASRRLAGVAGELFF,TGTGCCAGCAGGCGACTAGCGGGGGTCGCCGGGGAGCTGTTTTTT
NA,NA,TRBV7-9,TRBJ1-2,CASSYPGGYYGYTF,TGTGCCAGCAGCTACCCGGGGGGGTACTATGGCTACACCTTC
NA,NA,TRBV19,TRBJ1-2,CASSIFSRNGYTF,TGTGCCAGTAGTATTTTCAGTAGGAATGGCTACACCTTC
NA,NA,TRBV6-5,TRBJ1-2,CASSYLRPAGTYGYTF,TGTGCCAGCAGTTACTTACGTCCCGCAGGGACCTATGGCTACACCTTC
NA,NA,TRBV28,TRBJ1-1,CASSLSGPRRITEAFF,TGTGCCAGCAGTTTGTCGGGACCGCGCCGGATCACTGAAGCTTTCTTT
NA,NA,TRBV7-9,TRBJ1-6,CASSSGGLFNSPLHF,TGTGCCAGCAGCTCAGGCGGCCTCTTTAATTCACCCCTCCACTTT
NA,NA,TRBV7-9,TRBJ1-2,CASSLSGNLGGYTF,TGTGCCAGCAGCTTATCGGGGAATTTGGGGGGCTACACCTTC
NA,NA,TRBV5-6,TRBJ1-5,CASSFERTQPQHF,TGTGCCAGCAGCTTTGAACGTACTCAGCCCCAGCATTTT
NA,NA,TRBV27,TRBJ1-2,CASSLSGNFYGYTF,TGTGCCAGCAGTTTATCCGGCAACTTCTATGGCTACACCTTC
NA,TRBD1,TRBV5-6,TRBJ2-7,CASSLGTGFHYEQYF,TGTGCCAGCAGCTTGGGGACAGGGTTCCATTACGAGCAGTACTTC
NA,TRBD2,TRBV5-4,TRBJ2-5,CASSFASGGETQYF,TGTGCCAGCAGCTTCGCTAGCGGGGGGGAGACCCAGTACTTC